One and the same sample provided the 4 T cell receptor beta chains below, sequenced in a study of T cell responses to AZD1222 COVID-19 vaccine. This table comes from immunoSEQ multiplex PCR, and its TCRdb copy is limited to in-frame clones, with some not included. Counted here are 100,000 to 150,000 clones, over 75% occurring once; the ten biggest clones make up 1.5% to 2%. The specimen comprised peripheral blood, sampled on day 0 of AZD1222 vaccination. The receptors here all came from an adult in good health.

The gene calls are TRBV6-5 and TRBJ1-1, with 10 bases matching TRBD1. CDR1 and CDR2 from the germline V gene are MNHEY and SVGAGI. The CDR3 loop spans 15 amino acids. J gave up 2 bases and V 6 bases, and 6 bases lay outside the gene matches. The CDR3 reads CASRARTGGNTEAFF. In DNA form, the CDR3 reads TGTGCCAGCAGGGCCCGGACAGGGGGAAACACTGAAGCTTTCTTT.

The chain is built from TRBV7-3 and TRBJ1-1; 8 nucleotides match TRBD1. V trimming: 5 bases; J trimming: 0 bases; junction bases outside the gene matches: 5. This CDR3 is 15 amino acids long. Germline CDR1 SGHTA, CDR2 FQGTGA. CDR3 sequence (DNA): TGTGCCAGCAGCACTCAGGGGGCCCTGAACACTGAAGCTTTCTTT. Translation: CASSTQGALNTEAFF.

This rearrangement joins TRBV6-5 to TRBJ2-3; D is ambiguous. The germline CDR1 and CDR2 sequences are MNHEY and SVGAGI. The CDR3 is made up of 13 amino acids. V was clipped by 4 bases and J by 9 bases, with 14 bases between them. The CDR3 DNA reads TGTGCCAGCAGTTCAGATCCGGTTAGGACGCAGTATTTT. It codes for CASSSDPVRTQYF.

This CDR3 is CASSRTGNSNQPQHF. CDR3 in DNA: TGTGCCAGCAGTCGGACAGGGAATAGCAATCAGCCCCAGCATTTT. This chain connects TRBV6-5 to TRBJ1-5, with 8 positions matching TRBD1. V lost 5 bases to trimming and J lost 0 bases; unmatched junction nucleotides: 3. Germline V gives CDR1 MNHEY, CDR2 SVGAGI. The CDR3 spans 15 residues.